Below, 17 T cell receptor beta chains from the same sample are listed, as sequenced in a study of blood T cells in healthy people across ages. The authors ran a second PCR of about 6 to 11 cycles using a sample-barcoded 5' primer and a J-beta primer mix. TCRdb used MiXCR to reprocess the 5' RACE reads, holding one entry per CDR3 protein. The sample has 850,000 or so distinct CDR3 sequences; more than 25% are singletons. The specimen sequenced was blood. The receptors were sampled from a woman over 75 in good health.

This clonotype was detected many times. The V call is TRBV29-1, the J call TRBJ2-5; 10 nucleotides line up with TRBD2. The CDR3 totals 13 residues. Germline CDR1 SQVTM, CDR2 ANQGSEA. The J segment lost 6 bases and the V segment lost 6 bases, leaving 7 bases of the junction unmatched. CDR3 in amino acids: CSVEIAGGKTQYF. CDR3 DNA sequence: TGCAGCGTGGAAATAGCGGGGGGAAAGACCCAGTACTTC. The variable domain in full, with the rest retrieved from reference TRBV29-1 and TRBJ2-5, is SAVISQKPSRDICQRGTSLTIQCQVDSQVTMMFWYRQQPGQSLTLIATANQGSEATYESGFVIDKFPISRPNLTFSTLTVSNMSPEDSSIYLCSVEIAGGKTQYFGPGTRLLVL.

This clonotype appeared many times. The rearrangement uses TRBV6-5 and TRBJ1-1, with a possible D match to TRBD1 (5 bases). Germline lookup yields CDR1 MNHEY and CDR2 SVGAGI. This CDR3 has 15 amino acids. V was clipped by 6 bases and J by 1 base, with 15 bases between them. The CDR3 DNA is TGTGCCAGCAGACGGGACCCCGGACAGAACACTGAAGCTTTCTTT. Its translation: CASRRDPGQNTEAFF.

There are many counts of this clonotype. The V and J genes are TRBV2 and TRBJ2-3, with D uncertain. Trimming removed 4 bases from V and 1 base from J, with 6 bases in between. CDR3 size: 13 residues. Per germline, CDR1 SNHLY and CDR2 FYNNEI. CDR3 sequence reads: CASSAERTDTQYF. The CDR3, as DNA: TGTGCCAGCAGTGCGGAGCGCACAGATACGCAGTATTTT.

This sequence joins TRBV20-1 and TRBJ2-7; TRBD2 matches at 9 bases. The trim removed 4 bases at V and 3 bases at J, leaving 10 bases unmatched. The V gene's germline CDR1 is DFQATT and CDR2 SNEGSKA (reference sequence). This CDR3 contains 15 residues. The CDR3 here is CSAKRGGGAIYEQYF. In DNA form, the CDR3 reads TGCAGTGCTAAGCGGGGCGGGGGGGCAATCTACGAGCAGTACTTC.

In its sample, this clonotype was seen a few times. The rearrangement uses TRBV28 and TRBJ2-5; TRBD1 agrees at 10 bases. The CDR3 is made up of 14 amino acids. V lost 5 bases to trimming and J lost 6 bases; unmatched junction nucleotides: 6. Germline CDR1 is MDHEN and CDR2 is SYDVKM. CDR3 sequence (DNA): TGTGCCAGCAGTGTGACAGGGGGCCGGAAGACCCAGTACTTC. Translation gives CASSVTGGRKTQYF.

The chain carries TRBV29-1 and TRBJ2-6; D tentatively fits TRBD1 or TRBD2 (5 bases each). V was trimmed by 7 bases and J by 0 bases, leaving 16 bases between them. Looked up from germline, CDR1 is SQVTM and CDR2 is ANQGSEA. CDR3 length: 16 amino acids. The CDR3 spells CSATGTPSSGANVLTF. Written as DNA, the CDR3 is TGCAGCGCGACCGGGACGCCCAGCTCTGGGGCCAACGTCCTGACTTTC.

At least ten counts were recorded for this clonotype. The chain joins TRBV20-1 to TRBJ2-7; 9 bases fit TRBD1. V dropped 0 bases and J dropped 9; count of bases not matched to a gene: 9. The length of the CDR3 is 14 residues. The V gene's germline CDR1 is DFQATT and CDR2 SNEGSKA (reference sequence). CDR3 amino acids: CSARDWDRVDRQYF. CDR3 in DNA: TGCAGTGCTAGAGATTGGGACAGGGTAGACAGGCAGTACTTC.

As regards this clonotype: Given a much more abundant clone one base away, this may be a read error. The rearrangement joins TRBV6-1 to TRBJ2-1, with a weak D call TRBD1 (6 bases). The CDR3 has 13 amino acids. Germline CDR1 is MNHNS and CDR2 is SASEGT. V shed 2 bases and J shed 13 bases, with 15 bases lying between them. CDR3 DNA: TGTGCCAGCAGTGAAACAGGGAAAGAGACCCAGTTCTTC. This codes for CASSETGKETQFF.

This clonotype has a single count. At one end the junction does not follow the germline gene, possibly because of a read error. This sequence joins TRBV7-2 and TRBJ2-1; D not certain. The germline V gene has CDR1 SGHTA and CDR2 FQGNSA. The CDR3 has 15 amino acids. The chain's CDR3 is CAGRSGVDLYNEQFF. CDR3 bases: TGTGCCGGCAGATCTGGCGTGGACCTTTACAATGAGCAGTTCTTC. Complete variable domain (other parts from reference TRBV7-2 and TRBJ2-1): GAGVSQSPSNKVTEKGKDVELRCDPISGHTALYWYRQSLGQGLEFLIYFQGNSAPDKSGLPSDRFSAERTGGSVSTLTIQRTQQEDSAVYLCAGRSGVDLYNEQFFGPGTRLTVL.

This clonotype has ten or more counts. V gene TRBV7-9 combines with J gene TRBJ2-3; TRBD2 aligns across 8 bases. Trimming took 3 bases from V and 6 from J; bases not matched to a gene: 2. The CDR3 sequence is 13 residues long. The V gene's germline CDR1 is SEHNR and CDR2 FQNEAQ (reference sequence). The chain's CDR3 is CASSFGLADTQYF. The CDR3 nucleotides read TGTGCCAGCAGCTTTGGACTAGCTGATACGCAGTATTTT.

Only a few counts were recorded for this clonotype. V is TRBV19 and J is TRBJ2-7, with a tentative D call TRBD2 (6 bases). The CDR3 contains 13 residues. Germline CDR1 is LNHDA and CDR2 is SQIVND (reference sequence). With 3 bases removed from V and 10 bases from J, the gap between germline ends came to 16 bases. Written as DNA, the CDR3 is TGTGCCAGTAGTATTAGCGGCCAAAGCACCCAGTACTTC. This codes for CASSISGQSTQYF.

This clonotype occurred a few times. The chain uses TRBV7-9 and TRBJ2-2; no definite D call. The CDR3 has 11 amino acids. V was pared by 7 bases and J by 8 bases, with 8 bases between. CDR1 and CDR2 (germline): SEHNR, FQNEAQ (reference sequence). This CDR3 reads CASTRLGELFF. In DNA form, the CDR3 reads TGTGCCAGCACCCGGTTAGGGGAGCTGTTTTTT.

The chain carries TRBV11-2 and TRBJ2-2; 12 nucleotides align to TRBD1. CDR1 and CDR2 (germline): SGHAT, FQNNGV. The junction had 16 bases not matched to a gene; V was cut back by 8 bases and J by 6 bases. The CDR3 has 18 residues. The CDR3: CASSSFLVRDRGPGELFF. CDR3 nucleotide sequence: TGTGCCAGCTCTTCATTTTTAGTTCGGGACAGGGGGCCCGGGGAGCTGTTTTTT.

On this clonotype: This may be a read error, as it is one base from a much larger clone. The genes are TRBV7-9 and TRBJ2-3, with TRBD1 matching 7 bases. The CDR3 sequence is 14 residues long. Germline CDR1 reads SEHNR; CDR2 reads FQNEAQ (reference sequence). The CDR3, as DNA: TGTACCAGCAGGGTACAGGGGAAAACAGATACGCAGTATTTT. It specifies CTSRVQGKTDTQYF.

This clonotype was seen ten or more times. This chain connects TRBV7-2 to TRBJ2-4; D perhaps matches TRBD2 (6 bases). The CDR3 sequence is 12 residues long. V lost 6 bases and J lost 8, with 11 bases in between. CDR1 SGHTA and CDR2 FQGNSA come from the germline V gene. In DNA, the CDR3 is TGTGCCAGCAGGCCCCCGGGGGACATTCAGTACTTC. Translated, it gives CASRPPGDIQYF.

About this clonotype itself: It may be a read error: a sequence one base away is much more abundant. CDR3 residues: CASSTHNAGGGNSYNEQFF. The CDR3 DNA follows: TGTGCCAGCAGTACCCACAACGCCGGGGGGGGAAACTCCTACAATGAGCAGTTCTTC. The chain has TRBV11-2 and TRBJ2-1; 8 bases are a match to TRBD2. V gave up 6 bases and J gave up 0 bases; unmatched junction bases: 16. Germline V gives CDR1 SGHAT, CDR2 FQNNGV. There are 19 residues in the CDR3.

This clonotype was counted only a few times. A much larger clone is a single base away; this may be a read error. The chain uses TRBV7-9 and TRBJ2-1; 9 bases match TRBD2. This CDR3 is built from 16 residues. Trimming cost V 5 bases and J 13 bases; bases outside gene matches: 18. Germline V lookup: CDR1 SEHNR, CDR2 FQNEAQ (reference sequence). DNA of the CDR3: TGTGCCAGCAGCCCTGAGGGCGGAGCGGGAGGAGAGACCCAGTTCTTC. Amino acid sequence: CASSPEGGAGGETQFF.